Sequencing of this T cell receptor (beta chain) was carried out in a study of spatial heterogeneity in lung cancer. Study overall: A T cell module score from matched bulk RNA-seq correlated strongly with TCR transcript counts in tumor regions. Study-level points and caveats: Counts of expanded intratumoral alpha and beta TCRs tracked tumor mutation counts.

This CDR3 has 14 amino acids. Between the trimmed V and J ends, which lost 3 bases and 7 bases, there was a span of 16 bases. The germline CDR1 and CDR2 sequences are SGHDT and YYEEEE. As to time point: sample taken at primary tumor resection. This clonotype ranks as medium-sized. Its antigen is undetermined. TCRdb reprocessed the 5' RACE reads via MiXCR and lists one record per CDR3 protein. The sample has several thousand distinct CDR3 sequences, approximately 8.3% seen once. The V gene is TRBV5-6, the J gene TRBJ2-5; D tentatively fits TRBD1 or TRBD2 (5 bases each). The specimen comprised lung tumor tissue, sampled at surgery. The receptor was isolated from a male donor with early-stage non-small cell lung cancer. The CDR3 region has the DNA TGTGCCAGCAGCTCCCCCGGGACGGGCAGGACCCAGTACTTC. Residues: CASSSPGTGRTQYF. The whole variable domain, filled in from reference TRBV5-6 and TRBJ2-5, reads DAGVTQSPTHLIKTRGQQVTLRCSPKSGHDTVSWYQQALGQGPQFIFQYYEEEERQRGNFPDRFSGHQFPNYSSELNVNALLLGDSALYLCASSSPGTGRTQYFGPGTRLLVL.